This TCR beta chain was recovered during a study of blood T cells in healthy people across ages. This clonotype was seen only a few times. The CDR3 consists of 18 residues. Germline values: CDR1 SGHAT, CDR2 FQNNGV. V dropped 2 bases and J dropped 2; count of bases not matched to a gene: 9. Primed by a sample-barcoded 5' primer and a J-beta primer mix, a second PCR proceeded for about 6 to 12 cycles. One entry per CDR3 protein results from TCRdb running MiXCR on the 5' RACE reads. In the table there are over 500,000 distinct CDR3 sequences, around a quarter of which are singletons. This sample was also put to use in a study of T cells of mothers and their children.

The receptor was isolated from a boy between 2 and 10 years old in good health. Sequencing input: blood. V is TRBV11-2 and J is TRBJ2-5, with TRBD2 matching over 12 bases. CDR3 sequence (DNA): TGTGCCAGCAGCTTAAATCTCCTAGCGGGGGGGGTACAAGAGACCCAGTACTTC. Amino acids: CASSLNLLAGGVQETQYF.